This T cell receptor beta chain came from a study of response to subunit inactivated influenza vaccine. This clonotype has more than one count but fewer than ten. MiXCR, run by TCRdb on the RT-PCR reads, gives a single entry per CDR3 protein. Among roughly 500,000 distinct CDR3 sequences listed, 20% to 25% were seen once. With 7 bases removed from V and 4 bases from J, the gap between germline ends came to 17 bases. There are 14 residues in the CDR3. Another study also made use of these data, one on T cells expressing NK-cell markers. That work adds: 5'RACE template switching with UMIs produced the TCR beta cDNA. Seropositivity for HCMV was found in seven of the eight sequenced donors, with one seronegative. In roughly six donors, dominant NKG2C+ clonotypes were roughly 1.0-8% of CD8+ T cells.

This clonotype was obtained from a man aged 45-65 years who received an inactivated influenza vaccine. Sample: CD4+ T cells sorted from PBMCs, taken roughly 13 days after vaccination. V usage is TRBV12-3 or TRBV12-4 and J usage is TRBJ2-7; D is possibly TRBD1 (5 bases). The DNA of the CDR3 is TGTGCCAGCACCTCGACAGTTTCCCTATACGAGCAGTACTTC. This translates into CASTSTVSLYEQYF.